This T cell receptor (beta chain) stems from a study of blood T cell repertoires in COVID-19. Study at large: The study drew acute and convalescent COVID-19 samples from the United States, Italy and Spain. Nucleic acid was either cDNA or gDNA, and it came from T cells, B-cell-depleted T cells, or PBMCs.

Per the study methods: For nucleated cells, counts were estimated from reference gene primer amplification. The data were produced by immunoSEQ multiplex PCR, yet TCRdb's version contains in-frame clones alone and is incomplete. V, J and clone size are taken as reported in that table, and D and trimming were inferred from the DNA itself. The sample has about 250,000 clones, approximately 84% seen once. The junction had 6 bases not matched to a gene; V was cut back by 5 bases and J by 7 bases. Germline V CDR1 and CDR2: SGHDN, FVKESK. The CDR3 is 14 residues long. Recovered status applied to Cohort 3 donors who had two consecutive negative PCRs. It also applied to those with clearance or with symptom resolution.

This clonotype originated in a man in his forties who had recovered from COVID-19. The sample was PBMCs or T cells enriched from blood (not recorded which). This rearrangement joins TRBV14 to TRBJ2-1; the match to TRBD1 covers 9 bases. In DNA form, the CDR3 reads TGTGCCAGCAGCAGAACGGGACAGGGAAATGAGCAGTTCTTC. This translates into CASSRTGQGNEQFF.